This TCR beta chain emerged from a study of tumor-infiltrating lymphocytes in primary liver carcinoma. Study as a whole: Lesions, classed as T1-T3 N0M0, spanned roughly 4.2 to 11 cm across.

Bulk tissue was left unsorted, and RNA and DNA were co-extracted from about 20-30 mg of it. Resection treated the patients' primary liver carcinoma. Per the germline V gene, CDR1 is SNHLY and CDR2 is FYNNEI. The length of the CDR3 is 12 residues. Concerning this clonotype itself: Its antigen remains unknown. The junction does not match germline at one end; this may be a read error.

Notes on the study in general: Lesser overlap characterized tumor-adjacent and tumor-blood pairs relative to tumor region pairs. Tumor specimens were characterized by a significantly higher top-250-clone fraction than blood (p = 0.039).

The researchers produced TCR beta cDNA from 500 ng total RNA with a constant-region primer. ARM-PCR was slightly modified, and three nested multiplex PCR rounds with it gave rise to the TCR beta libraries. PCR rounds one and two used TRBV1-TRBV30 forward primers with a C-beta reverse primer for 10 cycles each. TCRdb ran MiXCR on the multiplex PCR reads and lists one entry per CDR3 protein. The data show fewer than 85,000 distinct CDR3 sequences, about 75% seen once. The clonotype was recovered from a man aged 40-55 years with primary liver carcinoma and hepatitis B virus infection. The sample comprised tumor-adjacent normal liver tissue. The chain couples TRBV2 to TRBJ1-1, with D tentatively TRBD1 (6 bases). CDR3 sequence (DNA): TGTGCTAGCAGTGAACAGGGCTCTGAAGCTTTCTTT. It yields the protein CASSEQGSEAFF.